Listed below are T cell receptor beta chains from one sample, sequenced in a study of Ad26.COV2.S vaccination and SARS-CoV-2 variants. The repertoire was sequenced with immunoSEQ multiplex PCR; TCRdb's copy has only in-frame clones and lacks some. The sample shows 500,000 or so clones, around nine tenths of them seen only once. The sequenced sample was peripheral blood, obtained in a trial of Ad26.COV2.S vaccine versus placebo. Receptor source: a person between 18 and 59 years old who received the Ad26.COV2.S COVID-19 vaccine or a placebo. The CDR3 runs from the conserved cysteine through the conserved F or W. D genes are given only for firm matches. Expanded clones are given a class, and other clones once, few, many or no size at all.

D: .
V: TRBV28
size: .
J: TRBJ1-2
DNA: TGTGCCAGCAGTCCTATGGACGGCCTCTATGGCTACACCTTC
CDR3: CASSPMDGLYGYTF

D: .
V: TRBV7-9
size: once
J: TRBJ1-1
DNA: TGTGCCAGCAGCTTAGGGCTTGGGACTGAAGCTTTCTTT
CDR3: CASSLGLGTEAFF

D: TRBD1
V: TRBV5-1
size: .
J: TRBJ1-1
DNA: TGCGCCAGCAGCTTGGGTTACAGGGGGTTCTCTGAAGCTTTCTTT
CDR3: CASSLGYRGFSEAFF

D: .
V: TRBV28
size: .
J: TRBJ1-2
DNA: TGTGCCAGCAGGTTCCCTGGGGCGGGGGCGAGCGGCTACACCTTC
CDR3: CASRFPGAGASGYTF

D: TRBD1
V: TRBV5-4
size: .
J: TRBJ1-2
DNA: TGTGCCAGCAGCCCGGACAGGGTTAGCTATGGCTACACCTTC
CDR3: CASSPDRVSYGYTF

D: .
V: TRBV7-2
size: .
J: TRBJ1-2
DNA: TGTGCCAGCAGCCAGTGGGGGGATCTGGGCTACACCTTC
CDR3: CASSQWGDLGYTF

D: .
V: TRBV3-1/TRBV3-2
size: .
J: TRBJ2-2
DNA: TGTGCCAGCAGCCAAGCCGGTCCGAACACCGGGGAGCTGTTTTTT
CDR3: CASSQAGPNTGELFF

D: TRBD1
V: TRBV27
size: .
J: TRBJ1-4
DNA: TGTGCCAGCAGTCCCCAAAGCTTGACAGGGGAGGGTGAAAAACTGTTTTTT
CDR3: CASSPQSLTGEGEKLFF

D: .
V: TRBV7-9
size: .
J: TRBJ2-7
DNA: TGTGCCAGCAGCCCGCTCCCAGTGAACTCCTACGAGCAGTACTTC
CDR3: CASSPLPVNSYEQYF

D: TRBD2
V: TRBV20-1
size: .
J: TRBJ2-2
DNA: TGCAGTGCTAGTCGGACTAGCGGGAAGGCCGGGGAGCTGTTTTTT
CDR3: CSASRTSGKAGELFF

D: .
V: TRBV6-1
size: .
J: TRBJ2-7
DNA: TGTGCCAGCAGTGAAGGGGGGGACGAGCAGTACTTC
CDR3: CASSEGGDEQYF

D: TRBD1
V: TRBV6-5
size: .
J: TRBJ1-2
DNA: TGTGCCAGCAGGCCCAGGGGGCGCGTAGGCTACACCTTC
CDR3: CASRPRGRVGYTF

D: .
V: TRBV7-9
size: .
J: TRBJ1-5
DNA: TGTGCCAGCAGCTTAGGGACAGCTAGCAATCAGCCCCAGCATTTT
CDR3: CASSLGTASNQPQHF

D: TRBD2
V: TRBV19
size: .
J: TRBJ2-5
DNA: TGTGCCAGTAGTATCGGGACTACCAAAGAGACCCAGTACTTC
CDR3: CASSIGTTKETQYF